Shown below are 29 T cell receptor beta chains from a single sample sequenced in a study of cytomegalovirus exposure and HLA in healthy donors. A multiplex PCR was run with 60 Vbeta primers and 13 Jbeta primers. TCRdb's table, derived via immunoSEQ multiplex PCR, lists solely in-frame clones and lacks some. The repertoire holds approximately 130,000 clones, with around 75% as singletons. The sample taken for sequencing was PBMCs. The receptors originated from a man younger than 40 in good health and CMV-seronegative.

The gene calls are TRBV18 and TRBJ2-1; D may be TRBD2 (5 bases). Germline assignment: CDR1 KGHSH and CDR2 LQKENI. V gave up 8 bases and J gave up 6 bases, with 23 bases separating them. This CDR3 has 16 residues. This CDR3 reads CASAKALEGEGNEQFF. The CDR3 DNA is TGTGCCAGCGCTAAAGCCCTCGAGGGCGAGGGCAATGAGCAGTTCTTC.

The rearrangement uses TRBV11-1 and TRBJ2-5, with D tentatively TRBD1 (5 bases). The length of the CDR3 is 18 residues. Germline loops: CDR1 SGHAT, CDR2 FQDESV (reference sequence). V shed 1 base and J shed 4 bases, with 22 bases lying between them. The CDR3 DNA sequence: TGTGCCAGCAGCTTAGTACCAGGGTCGGAGACGGCAAGAGAGACCCAGTACTTC. This gives the protein CASSLVPGSETARETQYF.

Only one count was recorded for this clone. The chain uses TRBV6-5 and TRBJ2-7; 10 nucleotides match TRBD2. The CDR3 has 15 amino acids. After removal of 2 bases from V and 3 bases from J, the junction contained 4 bases not matched to a gene. CDR1 is MNHEY, CDR2 SVGAGI, per germline. The CDR3 sequence: CASSYGLAEVYEQYF. The CDR3 DNA reads as TGTGCCAGCAGTTACGGACTAGCGGAAGTCTACGAGCAGTACTTC.

This clone was recorded only once. The V and J genes are TRBV5-8 and TRBJ2-3; no reliable D call. Trimming took 4 bases from V and 2 from J, leaving 5 bases between them. Germline V gene lookup returns CDR1 SGHTS and CDR2 YDEGEE. The CDR3 extends over 12 amino acids. The CDR3 DNA follows: TGTGCCAGCAGCCGCGACACAGATACGCAGTATTTT. Protein: CASSRDTDTQYF. Filled out from reference TRBV5-8 and TRBJ2-3, the complete variable domain reads EAGVTQSPTHLIKTRGQQATLRCSPISGHTSVYWYQQALGLGLQFLLWYDEGEERNRGNFPPRFSGRQFPNYSSELNVNALELEDSALYLCASSRDTDTQYFGPGTRLTVL.

The table lists this clone with a few counts. This chain joins TRBV5-1 and TRBJ2-3, with D tentatively TRBD1 (5 bases). Between the trimmed V and J ends, which lost 4 bases and 3 bases, there was a span of 18 bases. This CDR3 contains 16 residues. CDR1 SGHRS and CDR2 YFSETQ come from the germline V gene. CDR3: CASSSDRKAATDTQYF. The CDR3 DNA reads TGCGCCAGCAGCAGCGACAGAAAGGCCGCGACAGATACGCAGTATTTT.

The CDR3 nucleotides are TGTGCCAGCAGCTTAACCACAGGGGAAAACACTGAAGCTTTCTTT. It specifies CASSLTTGENTEAFF. The V and J genes are TRBV7-9 and TRBJ1-1; 7 nucleotides agree with TRBD1. The CDR3 is 15 amino acids. V lost 2 bases to trimming and J lost 2 bases; unmatched junction nucleotides: 5. Germline values: CDR1 SEHNR, CDR2 FQNEAQ (reference sequence).

Comment on this clone: Other nucleotide sequences from this sample produce the same CDR3. This rearrangement joins TRBV30 to TRBJ2-1, with 8 positions matching TRBD2. Germline CDR1 and CDR2: GTSNPN and SVGIG (reference sequence). V lost 8 bases, J lost 10 bases, and 13 bases stayed unmatched. This CDR3 contains 13 residues. Written as DNA, the CDR3 is TGTGCCCAATCCCCGGGACTAGGGAGAGAGCAGTTCTTC. It specifies CAQSPGLGREQFF.

The V and J genes are TRBV6-1 and TRBJ2-5; possibly TRBD1 for D (5 bases). Germline V CDR1 and CDR2: MNHNS, SASEGT. This CDR3 contains 15 residues. The V and J ends lost 6 bases and 0 bases respectively, with 14 bases between them. CDR3 loop: CASRVGGHYQETQYF. CDR3 bases: TGTGCCAGCAGGGTGGGCGGACATTACCAAGAGACCCAGTACTTC.

CDR3 in amino acids: CSAGGDQAFF. As DNA, the CDR3 is TGCAGTGCGGGGGGGGATCAAGCTTTCTTT. The V and J genes are TRBV20-1 and TRBJ1-1; a possible D gene is TRBD1 (5 bases). The CDR3 is 10 amino acids. The germline CDR1 and CDR2 sequences are DFQATT and SNEGSKA (reference sequence). V was clipped by 6 bases and J by 9 bases, with 11 bases between them.

This chain uses TRBV2 with TRBJ2-7; D gene unclear. Germline V CDR1 and CDR2: SNHLY, FYNNEI. This CDR3 spans 13 amino acids. Trimming pared 7 bases from V and 3 bases from J, leaving 13 bases between. The CDR3 DNA reads TGTGCCAGCAACCGAGAACAGAACTACGAGCAGTACTTC. Encoded protein: CASNREQNYEQYF.

This chain connects TRBV2 to TRBJ1-1, with 7 bases that match TRBD1. The germline gives CDR1 SNHLY, CDR2 FYNNEI. This CDR3 region has 15 residues. V gave up 6 bases and J gave up 4 bases; unmatched junction bases: 11. The CDR3 reads CASSAQGNMATEAFF. In DNA form, the CDR3 reads TGTGCCAGCAGCGCACAGGGGAATATGGCCACTGAAGCTTTCTTT.

The V and J genes are TRBV6-5 and TRBJ1-3; maybe TRBD1 (5 bases). There are 16 residues in the CDR3. Germline loops: CDR1 MNHEY, CDR2 SVGAGI. Trimming took 2 bases from V and 4 from J, leaving 15 bases between them. CDR3 DNA: TGTGCCAGCAGTTACCAACAGGTGACTGGGGGAAACACCATATATTTT. Encoded protein: CASSYQQVTGGNTIYF.

The V call is TRBV4-3, the J call TRBJ2-1; TRBD2 matches 7 bases. This CDR3 comprises 16 residues. The V gene's germline CDR1 is LGHNA and CDR2 YSLEER. V lost 0 bases, J lost 8 bases, and 10 bases stayed unmatched. The CDR3 DNA is TGCGCCAGCAGCCAAGATAATACGGGAGGACGCGATGAGCAGTTCTTC. Translating it yields CASSQDNTGGRDEQFF.

The chain joins TRBV7-8 to TRBJ2-5; 8 positions agree with TRBD1. CDR1 is SGHVS and CDR2 is FQNEAQ in the germline V gene. This CDR3 region has 14 residues. J was trimmed by 3 bases and V by 5 bases; bases with no gene match: 5. Here the CDR3 reads CASSVQTGEETQYF. The CDR3, as DNA: TGTGCCAGCAGCGTCCAGACAGGGGAAGAGACCCAGTACTTC.

The J gene is TRBJ2-3, the V gene TRBV19; 9 nucleotides match TRBD1. The junction had 4 bases not matched to a gene; V was cut back by 4 bases and J by 2 bases. The CDR3 sequence is 15 residues long. Looked up from germline, CDR1 is LNHDA and CDR2 is SQIVND (reference sequence). The CDR3 DNA sequence: TGTGCCAGTAGTAGGGACAGGGCGAACACAGATACGCAGTATTTT. This codes for CASSRDRANTDTQYF.

The rearrangement uses TRBV30 and TRBJ1-1, with a weak D call TRBD1 (6 bases). Germline-derived CDR1 and CDR2 are GTSNPN and SVGIG (reference sequence). The ends were cut back, 2 bases at V and 1 base at J, with 14 bases in the middle. The CDR3 runs 15 residues. The CDR3 protein is CAWSPFGTKNTEAFF. CDR3 nucleotide sequence: TGTGCCTGGAGTCCGTTCGGGACAAAGAACACTGAAGCTTTCTTT.

This rearrangement joins TRBV13 to TRBJ1-5, with D unresolved. CDR1 PRHDT and CDR2 FYEKMQ come from the germline V gene (reference sequence). The CDR3 consists of 14 residues. V lost 0 bases, J lost 6 bases, and 9 bases lay in between. CDR3 DNA sequence: TGTGCCAGCAGCTTAGGCGGCGGGAGTCAGCCCCAGCATTTT. Amino acid sequence: CASSLGGGSQPQHF.

CDR3 nucleotides: TGTGCCAGCCTTGGGACTAGCTGGGGCGGGGAGCTGTTTTTT. It translates to CASLGTSWGGELFF. The chain combines TRBV19 with TRBJ2-2, with 9 nucleotides matching TRBD2. Germline trimming cut 9 bases from V and 7 bases from J; bases unmatched to any gene: 9. The CDR3 contains 14 residues. Germline values: CDR1 LNHDA, CDR2 SQIVND (reference sequence).

The rearrangement joins TRBV28 to TRBJ2-7, with TRBD2 matching 7 bases. The ends lost 4 bases at V and 6 bases at J; junction bases unmatched: 9. In germline, CDR1 is MDHEN, CDR2 SYDVKM. The CDR3 is made up of 14 amino acids. The CDR3 bases are TGTGCCAGCAGTTCTGGGGGGGTCGGTCTCGAGCAGTACTTC. This translates into CASSSGGVGLEQYF.

The chain joins TRBV28 to TRBJ1-5; 8 bases are shared with TRBD1. V was pared by 6 bases and J by 4 bases, with 11 bases of the junction left unmatched. CDR3 size: 16 residues. The germline CDR1 and CDR2 sequences are MDHEN and SYDVKM. The CDR3 region is CASSQDRDWGNQPQHF. CDR3 sequence (DNA): TGTGCCAGCAGCCAGGACAGGGATTGGGGAAATCAGCCCCAGCATTTT.

This clone was observed a few times. The chain is built from TRBV6-1 and TRBJ1-5; tentative D call: TRBD1 (6 bases). The CDR3 has 14 residues. Germline assignment: CDR1 MNHNS and CDR2 SASEGT. V lost 1 base and J 7 bases, leaving 11 bases between the germline ends. The CDR3, as DNA: TGTGCCAGCAGTGAAGTGGCAGGGGAACAGCCCCAGCATTTT. Protein: CASSEVAGEQPQHF.

The chain links TRBV6-4 to TRBJ2-7; no firm D call. CDR1 and CDR2 from the germline V gene are MRHNA and SNTAGT. Trimming cost V 7 bases and J 1 base, with 11 bases left between them. The CDR3 contains 13 residues. CDR3 DNA: TGTGCCAGCAATATAGATTTATCCTACGAGCAGTACTTC. Translated: CASNIDLSYEQYF.

The V and J genes are TRBV7-6 and TRBJ2-3; D is unclear. CDR1 is SGHVS and CDR2 is FNYEAQ in the germline V gene. CDR3 size: 12 residues. The V end lost 5 bases, the J end lost 0 bases, and 3 bases lay between the germline ends. CDR3 residues: CASSTSTDTQYF. CDR3 DNA: TGTGCCAGCAGCACTAGCACAGATACGCAGTATTTT.

This clone was picked up a small number of times. The chain employs TRBV4-2 and TRBJ1-5, with D possibly matching TRBD1 (5 bases). With 0 bases removed from V and 9 bases from J, the gap between germline ends came to 9 bases. Germline CDR1 and CDR2: LGHNA and YNFKEQ. CDR3 length equals 13 residues. CDR3 sequence reads: CASSQEGGRPQHF. DNA of the CDR3: TGTGCCAGCAGCCAAGAGGGGGGTAGGCCCCAGCATTTT.

The chain employs TRBV7-9 and TRBJ2-3; a possible D gene is TRBD2 (5 bases). V lost 2 bases, J lost 0 bases, and 9 bases lay in between. Germline lookup yields CDR1 SEHNR and CDR2 FQNEAQ (reference sequence). CDR3 size: 15 residues. The CDR3 DNA is TGTGCCAGCAGCTTATACCGGGGTAGCACAGATACGCAGTATTTT. Protein product: CASSLYRGSTDTQYF.

The V call is TRBV6-5, the J call TRBJ2-3; D might be TRBD2 (6 bases). The CDR3 contains 14 residues. Germline V CDR1 and CDR2: MNHEY, SVGAGI. Trimming shortened V by 8 bases and J by 9 bases, and 21 bases separated the two germline ends. CDR3 nucleotide sequence: TGTGCCAGCGCCAGCCCCGGTGGAGGGTGGACGCAGTATTTT. Translating it yields CASASPGGGWTQYF.

V is TRBV28 and J is TRBJ1-1; D gene uncertain. The CDR3 is made up of 15 amino acids. Trimming removed 6 bases from V and 1 base from J, with 15 bases in between. The germline gives CDR1 MDHEN, CDR2 SYDVKM. In DNA form, the CDR3 reads TGTGCCAGCAGCCGCGGGTCGACGGGGAACACTGAAGCTTTCTTT. This encodes CASSRGSTGNTEAFF. Full variable domain (remainder filled in from reference TRBV28 and TRBJ1-1): DVKVTQSSRYLVKRTGEKVFLECVQDMDHENMFWYRQDPGLGLRLIYFSYDVKMKEKGDIPEGYSVSREKKERFSLILESASTNQTSMYLCASSRGSTGNTEAFFGQGTRLTVV.

The chain employs TRBV6-1 and TRBJ2-2; the D is unclear. Between the trimmed V and J ends, which lost 0 bases and 4 bases, there was a span of 6 bases. CDR1 is MNHNS and CDR2 is SASEGT in the germline V gene. The CDR3 contains 14 residues. The CDR3 spells CASSEARPTGELFF. In DNA, the CDR3 is TGTGCCAGCAGTGAAGCCAGGCCCACCGGGGAGCTGTTTTTT.

V usage is TRBV9 and J usage is TRBJ2-3, with 7 positions matching TRBD1. Germline-derived CDR1 and CDR2 are SGDLS and YYNGEE. J was trimmed by 11 bases and V by 0 bases; bases with no gene match: 3. The CDR3 has 12 residues. This chain's CDR3 is CASSVGQGWQYF. CDR3 DNA: TGTGCCAGCAGCGTAGGACAGGGATGGCAGTATTTT. The whole variable domain, remainder taken from reference TRBV9 and TRBJ2-3, is DSGVTQTPKHLITATGQRVTLRCSPRSGDLSVYWYQQSLDQGLQFLIQYYNGEERAKGNILERFSAQQFPDLHSELNLSSLELGDSALYFCASSVGQGWQYFGPGTRLTVL.